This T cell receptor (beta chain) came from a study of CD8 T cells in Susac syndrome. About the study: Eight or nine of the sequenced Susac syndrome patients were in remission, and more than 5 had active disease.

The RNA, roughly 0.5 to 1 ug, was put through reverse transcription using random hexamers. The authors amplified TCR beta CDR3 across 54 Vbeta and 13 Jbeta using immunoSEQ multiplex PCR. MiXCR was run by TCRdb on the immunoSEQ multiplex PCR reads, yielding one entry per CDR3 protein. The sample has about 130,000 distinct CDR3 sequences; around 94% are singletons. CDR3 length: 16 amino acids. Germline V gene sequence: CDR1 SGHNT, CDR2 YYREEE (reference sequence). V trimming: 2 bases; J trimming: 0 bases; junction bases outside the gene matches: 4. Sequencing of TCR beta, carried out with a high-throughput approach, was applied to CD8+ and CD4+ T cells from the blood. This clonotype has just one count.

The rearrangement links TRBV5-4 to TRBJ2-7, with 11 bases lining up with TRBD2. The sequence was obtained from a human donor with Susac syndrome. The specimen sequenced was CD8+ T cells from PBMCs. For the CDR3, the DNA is TGTGCCAGCAGCTTCCTCACTAGCGGGGGCTCCTACGAGCAGTACTTC. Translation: CASSFLTSGGSYEQYF.